These T cell receptor beta chains were read from a single sample in a study of T-cell reconstitution after alpha-beta-depleted transplantation in children. TCRdb re-analysed the PCR reads in MiXCR, keeping a single row per CDR3 protein. The sample yields about a million distinct CDR3 sequences, roughly 31% seen once. Here the sequenced sample was PBMCs, mostly from graft donor cells, taken 360 days after TCRalphabeta/CD19-depleted stem cell transplant. Every receptor here comes from a boy under two years old who had a stem cell transplant for SCID, so the T cells may come from the graft donor. CDR3s include the opening cysteine and the closing phenylalanine or tryptophan. D genes are given only for firm matches. Size is omitted from some rows. Given values are once, few, many or a class for expanded clones.

few	TRBV29-1	TRBJ2-3	TRBD2	CSVGSGGRTQYF	TGCAGCGTTGGAAGCGGGGGGCGTACGCAGTATTTT
-	TRBV10-3	TRBJ1-1	-	CAITAGPGGPEAFF	TGTGCCATCACCGCCGGACCGGGAGGGCCTGAAGCTTTCTTT
-	TRBV12-3/TRBV12-4	TRBJ2-3	-	CASSPSLGLGTDTQYF	TGTGCCAGCAGCCCCAGTCTGGGGTTAGGCACAGATACGCAGTATTTT
many	TRBV7-2	TRBJ1-1	-	CASSPRMTTEAFF	TGTGCCAGCAGCCCGCGTATGACCACTGAAGCTTTCTTT
few	TRBV20-1	TRBJ2-1	TRBD1	CSASGTGRNEQFF	TGCAGTGCTAGCGGGACAGGGAGGAATGAGCAGTTCTTC
-	TRBV7-8	TRBJ2-1	-	CASSLITGTKYNEQFF	TGTGCCAGCAGCTTAATAACCGGGACAAAGTACAATGAGCAGTTCTTC
few	TRBV10-3	TRBJ2-3	-	CAIRLGHSTDTQYF	TGTGCCATCAGATTGGGACATAGCACAGATACGCAGTATTTT
few	TRBV12-3/TRBV12-4	TRBJ2-1	TRBD2	CASSFLAGVSYNEQFF	TGTGCCAGCAGTTTTCTAGCGGGGGTCTCCTACAATGAGCAGTTCTTC
once	TRBV7-6	TRBJ2-5	TRBD2	CASSTTSGRMGETQYF	TGTGCCAGCAGCACCACTAGCGGGAGGATGGGAGAGACCCAGTACTTC
few	TRBV20-1	TRBJ2-1	TRBD1	CSASRDRHPNEQFF	TGCAGTGCTAGCCGGGACAGGCATCCTAATGAGCAGTTCTTC
-	TRBV2	TRBJ2-7	TRBD1	CASNARQGGNEQYF	TGTGCCTCCAACGCCCGACAGGGTGGGAACGAGCAGTACTTC
few	TRBV20-1	TRBJ2-5	-	CSASYSVQETQYF	TGCAGTGCTAGTTACAGCGTGCAAGAGACCCAGTACTTC
few	TRBV4-1	TRBJ2-3	TRBD2	CASSLGTIIGTDTQYF	TGCGCCAGCAGCCTTGGGACTATAATAGGCACAGATACGCAGTATTTT
-	TRBV29-1	TRBJ2-5	TRBD2	CSVSLAGQETQYF	TGCAGCGTTTCACTAGCGGGGCAAGAGACCCAGTACTTC
-	TRBV29-1	TRBJ1-5	-	CSVWKPGLSNQPQHF	TGCAGCGTTTGGAAGCCAGGGCTTAGCAATCAGCCCCAGCATTTT
many	TRBV6-1	TRBJ1-5	-	CASSQGPYSNQPQHF	TGTGCCAGCAGTCAGGGGCCGTATAGCAATCAGCCCCAGCATTTT
-	TRBV7-6	TRBJ2-1	TRBD1	CASTLTGYNEQFF	TGTGCCAGCACACTGACAGGGTACAATGAGCAGTTCTTC
-	TRBV12-3/TRBV12-4	TRBJ1-5	-	CASSPHREGDQPQHF	TGTGCCAGCAGCCCTCACAGGGAAGGGGATCAGCCCCAGCATTTT
few	TRBV7-7	TRBJ2-1	TRBD2	CASSPIAGPYNEQFF	TGTGCCAGCAGCCCGATAGCGGGCCCCTACAATGAGCAGTTCTTC
-	TRBV20-1	TRBJ1-1	-	CSARWDLEAFF	TGCAGTGCTAGATGGGACCTTGAAGCTTTCTTT
-	TRBV5-6	TRBJ1-5	TRBD1	CASSLQGAFDYSNQPQHF	TGTGCCAGCAGCTTACAGGGGGCTTTTGATTATAGCAATCAGCCCCAGCATTTT
-	TRBV6-1	TRBJ2-1	TRBD1	CASSEGVEWGQDYNEQFF	TGTGCCAGCAGTGAAGGGGTAGAGTGGGGACAGGACTACAATGAGCAGTTCTTC
-	TRBV12-3/TRBV12-4	TRBJ1-1	-	CASSPRRRTLNTEAFF	TGTGCCAGCAGTCCGAGGCGGCGGACCCTAAACACTGAAGCTTTCTTT
-	TRBV9	TRBJ2-2	-	CASSVGRSPGELFF	TGTGCCAGCAGCGTAGGACGGTCCCCCGGGGAGCTGTTTTTT
-	TRBV28	TRBJ2-4	TRBD2	CASDPSGPAKNIQYF	TGTGCCAGCGATCCTAGCGGCCCAGCCAAAAACATTCAGTACTTC
few	TRBV4-1	TRBJ2-5	-	CASSQVRDHQTQYF	TGCGCCAGCAGCCAAGTAAGGGATCACCAGACCCAGTACTTC
few	TRBV4-1	TRBJ2-5	TRBD1	CASSQTGQHEETQYF	TGCGCCAGCAGCCAAACGGGACAGCACGAGGAGACCCAGTACTTC
-	TRBV7-2	TRBJ2-2	-	CASSLGGENTGELFF	TGTGCCAGCAGCTTAGGCGGGGAGAACACCGGGGAGCTGTTTTTT
few	TRBV18	TRBJ1-1	-	CASSPGGAMNTEAFF	TGTGCCAGCTCACCTGGAGGGGCTATGAACACTGAAGCTTTCTTT
-	TRBV7-8	TRBJ1-5	TRBD1	CASSPLVGTGLNQPQHF	TGTGCCAGCAGTCCATTAGTAGGGACAGGTCTCAATCAGCCCCAGCATTTT
-	TRBV7-2	TRBJ2-7	-	CASSPPGLHYEQYF	TGTGCCAGCAGCCCCCCTGGACTCCATTACGAGCAGTACTTC
-	TRBV29-1	TRBJ1-1	-	CSVQYKNTEAFF	TGCAGCGTCCAATATAAGAACACTGAAGCTTTCTTT
-	TRBV7-8	TRBJ1-2	-	CASSHSDWGYGYTF	TGTGCCAGCAGCCATAGCGACTGGGGTTATGGCTACACCTTC
few	TRBV20-1	TRBJ2-5	TRBD2	CSALLAEETQYF	TGCAGTGCCCTACTAGCGGAAGAGACCCAGTACTTC
few	TRBV6-5	TRBJ2-1	-	CASSYSRGRGYNEQFF	TGTGCCAGCAGTTACTCGAGGGGGAGGGGATACAATGAGCAGTTCTTC
-	TRBV5-1	TRBJ2-5	TRBD2	CASSLPTSGGAQETQYF	TGCGCCAGCAGCTTGCCCACTAGCGGGGGGGCCCAAGAGACCCAGTACTTC
-	TRBV5-1	TRBJ2-5	TRBD1	CASSPGRGQVGETQYF	TGCGCCAGCAGCCCAGGCAGGGGGCAGGTAGGGGAGACCCAGTACTTC